Listed below are T cell receptor beta chains from one sample, sequenced in a study of vaccination effects on CD4 cells after COVID-19. The table came from immunoSEQ multiplex PCR; TCRdb's copy has only in-frame clones and leaves some out. The sample comprises around 66,000 clones, around 75% of which are singletons, and 3.5% to 4.5% rests with the top ten. These receptors have no known antigen. Material: CD4+ T cells from PBMCs cultured with HCoV-OC43 spike peptides, obtained before COVID-19 vaccination. These receptors all stem from a human donor who received a COVID-19 vaccine. Both conserved end residues are part of each CDR3. Fields, in order: J gene, D gene, clone size, V gene, CDR3 DNA, CDR3 protein. The D gene is left open where the match is weak. Some rows have no size entry. The others give once, few or many, or a class for an expanded clone.

TRBJ1-4 TRBD1 NA TRBV5-4 TGTGCCAGCAGCGGGGGACAGGCGCAAGAAAAACTGTTTTTT CASSGGQAQEKLFF
TRBJ2-1 TRBD1 NA TRBV5-1 TGCGCCAGCAGCTTCTACAGGGGTACCTACAATGAGCAGTTCTTC CASSFYRGTYNEQFF
TRBJ1-5 NA few TRBV6-5 TGTGCCAGCAGTACCGACGGAACCAATCAGCCCCAGCATTTT CASSTDGTNQPQHF
TRBJ2-3 NA NA TRBV30 TGTGCCTGGAGTGTACACGGTAATACGCAGTATTTT CAWSVHGNTQYF
TRBJ2-3 TRBD1 NA TRBV5-1 TGCGCCAGCAGCCGAGGACAGGTCACAGATACGCAGTATTTT CASSRGQVTDTQYF
TRBJ1-4 NA NA TRBV15 TGTGCCACCAGCGCATCCCGACAGCCTAATGAAAAACTGTTTTTT CATSASRQPNEKLFF
TRBJ2-3 NA NA TRBV3-1/TRBV3-2 TGTGCCAGCAGCCCTAGCACAGATACGCAGTATTTT CASSPSTDTQYF
TRBJ1-1 NA NA TRBV5-6 TGTGCCAGCAGCTTGGTGACAGTCAGTAACACTGAAGCTTTCTTT CASSLVTVSNTEAFF
TRBJ1-1 TRBD1 NA TRBV3-1/TRBV3-2 TGTGCCAGCAGCCCTGGACAGGGCCCGAACACTGAAGCTTTCTTT CASSPGQGPNTEAFF
TRBJ1-1 NA NA TRBV18 TGTGCCAGCTCACGAACCGTCAGCGTGGGGCAGAACACTGAAGCTTTCTTT CASSRTVSVGQNTEAFF
TRBJ1-2 TRBD1 NA TRBV5-5 TGTGCCAGCAGCCTCCTGGGGCAGGGGGAGGGTGGCTACACCTTC CASSLLGQGEGGYTF
TRBJ1-1 NA NA TRBV4-3 TGCGCCAGCAGCCAAGAAGGGGTTTACACTGAAGCTTTCTTT CASSQEGVYTEAFF
TRBJ1-6 TRBD1 NA TRBV3-1/TRBV3-2 TGTGCCAGCAGCCAACCTCTTTTCGGGACAGGGGATAATTCACCCCTCCACTTT CASSQPLFGTGDNSPLHF
TRBJ1-2 TRBD1 once TRBV2 TGTGCCAGCAGGATGACAGGGACGGGCTATGGCTACACCTTC CASRMTGTGYGYTF
TRBJ2-3 TRBD2 NA TRBV10-2 TGCGCCAGCAGCCGGACTAGCGGGGGGGGGAGAGATACGCAGTATTTT CASSRTSGGGRDTQYF
TRBJ1-2 TRBD1 NA TRBV15 TGTGCCACCAGCACGCCTTCCGGGACAGGGAAGTACACCTTC CATSTPSGTGKYTF
TRBJ1-1 NA NA TRBV18 TGTGCCAGCTCACTCGGCTCAGGGAGTACGGCTTTCTTT CASSLGSGSTAFF
TRBJ2-2 TRBD1 NA TRBV9 TGTGCCAGCAGCGTGAAACAGGGGAAGCTGTTTTTT CASSVKQGKLFF
TRBJ2-5 NA NA TRBV12-3/TRBV12-4 TGTGCCAGCCGAAACCGGGAGACCCAGTACTTC CASRNRETQYF
TRBJ2-5 NA NA TRBV5-4 TGTGCCAGCAGCTTGTATGCAGGGATGCAAGAGACCCAGTACTTC CASSLYAGMQETQYF
TRBJ2-3 NA NA TRBV19 TGTGCCAGTAGTATACAGGGTTCCACAGATACGCAGTATTTT CASSIQGSTDTQYF
TRBJ2-5 NA NA TRBV6-5 TGTGCCACCCAGGGGCCATTCGGAGAGACCCAGTACTTC CATQGPFGETQYF
TRBJ2-1 NA NA TRBV7-8 TGTGCCAGCAGCTTAGTTTCGGTTTACAATGAGCAGTTCTTC CASSLVSVYNEQFF
TRBJ2-5 NA NA TRBV5-4 TGTGCCAGCAGCCTTGGGGTCGGGGAGACCCAGTACTTC CASSLGVGETQYF
TRBJ1-5 NA NA TRBV28 TGTGCCAGCAGTTTGATAGGGAATCAGCCCCAGCATTTT CASSLIGNQPQHF
TRBJ1-2 NA NA TRBV6-2/TRBV6-3 TGTGCCAGCAGTTTTTTTCTAGAGGGAGGCGAGGCGCATGGCTACACCTTC CASSFFLEGGEAHGYTF
TRBJ2-2 TRBD1 NA TRBV29-1 TGCAGCGTTGCCGGGAACAGGGGGTATACGAACACCGGGGAGCTGTTTTTT CSVAGNRGYTNTGELFF
TRBJ1-1 TRBD1 NA TRBV2 TGTGCCAGCAGTTTTCCCACAGGGGGCTACACTGAAGCTTTCTTT CASSFPTGGYTEAFF
TRBJ1-4 TRBD1 NA TRBV6-5 TGTGCCAGCAAGGCTCCAGGGGGAAGAGAAAAACTGTTTTTT CASKAPGGREKLFF
TRBJ2-5 NA NA TRBV5-6 TGTGCCAGCAGCTTCAGGACGGGAGAGACCCAGTACTTC CASSFRTGETQYF
TRBJ1-4 NA NA TRBV2 TGTGCCAGCAGTGCCGGGGCAGGGGAGGAAAAACTGTTTTTT CASSAGAGEEKLFF
TRBJ1-1 NA NA TRBV30 TGTGCCTGGAGTGGGGGGGGTACAACCAGGGGAGAAGCTTTCTTT CAWSGGGTTRGEAFF
TRBJ2-1 TRBD1 many TRBV10-3 TGTGCCATCAGTCGGGACAGGGATTATGAGCAGTTCTTC CAISRDRDYEQFF
TRBJ1-2 TRBD1 NA TRBV30 TGTGCCTGGAGACTTGCTGGACAGGGACACGGCTACACCTTC CAWRLAGQGHGYTF
TRBJ2-2 TRBD2 NA TRBV7-9 TGTGCCAGCAGCCGAGCGGGGAGGAAAACCGGGGAGCTGTTTTTT CASSRAGRKTGELFF
TRBJ1-1 NA NA TRBV29-1 TGCAGCGTAGCCCAGGGGAAGACTGAAGCTTTCTTT CSVAQGKTEAFF
TRBJ2-1 TRBD2 NA TRBV3-1/TRBV3-2 TGTGCCAGCAGCCAAATCCTTTGGACTAGCGGGGGGCCACCCCTGGGCTACAATGAGCAGTTCTTC CASSQILWTSGGPPLGYNEQFF
TRBJ2-5 NA NA TRBV24-1 TGTGCCACCAGGTCCCATAATCCGGAGACCCAGTACTTC CATRSHNPETQYF
TRBJ1-3 TRBD1 NA TRBV7-8 TGTGCCAGCAGCCTACAGGGGAAGTCCTCTGGAAACACCATATATTTT CASSLQGKSSGNTIYF
TRBJ1-3 TRBD1 NA TRBV5-8 TGTGCCAGCAGCTTGGTTAGGGGACAGGGGAGGATCTTCTCTGGAAACACCATATATTTT CASSLVRGQGRIFSGNTIYF
TRBJ2-2 NA few TRBV7-2 TGTGCCAGCAGCTTAGTCTTCTGGGGTTCGTCCGGGGAGCTGTTTTTT CASSLVFWGSSGELFF
TRBJ1-6 NA NA TRBV2 TGTGCCAGCAGTGTCGAGAGAAATTCACCCCTCCACTTT CASSVERNSPLHF
TRBJ1-3 NA NA TRBV19 TGTGCCAGTAGTATAGATATGGGGCCGGCGGGGGCAAGTGGAAACACCATATATTTT CASSIDMGPAGASGNTIYF
TRBJ1-2 NA NA TRBV3-1/TRBV3-2 TGTGCCAGCAGCCAACCCGGGGGCTACACCTTC CASSQPGGYTF
TRBJ1-1 NA NA TRBV9 TGTGCCAGCAGCGTAGTACAGGAGAGAGAAGCTTTCTTT CASSVVQEREAFF
TRBJ2-2 TRBD2 NA TRBV7-3 TGTGCCAGCAGCCCCCTGACTAGCGGGGGCCATAAGAACACCGGGGAGCTGTTTTTT CASSPLTSGGHKNTGELFF
TRBJ2-5 NA NA TRBV19 TGTGCCAGTACGAGCGCGTCGGCGGGGGAGACCCAGTACTTC CASTSASAGETQYF
TRBJ1-4 NA NA TRBV27 TGTGCCAGCAGTGGGACACCAACTAATGAAAAACTGTTTTTT CASSGTPTNEKLFF
TRBJ1-4 NA NA TRBV15 TGTGCCACCAGCAGAGATCAACAGGCAAATGAAAAACTGTTTTTT CATSRDQQANEKLFF
TRBJ1-1 NA NA TRBV19 TGTGCCAGTAGTATTTTATTGAACACTGAAGCTTTCTTT CASSILLNTEAFF
TRBJ2-2 TRBD2 NA TRBV5-5 TGTGCCAGCAGCTTGGTACCCAGCGGGGGTCCCACCGGGGAGCTGTTTTTT CASSLVPSGGPTGELFF
TRBJ2-2 NA NA TRBV6-1 TGTGCCAGCAGTCAAGAAGGACAGTGGGGCACCGGGGAGCTGTTTTTT CASSQEGQWGTGELFF
TRBJ2-5 NA NA TRBV9 TGTGCCAGCAGCGTAGAAGGGATAGGAGAGACCCAGTACTTC CASSVEGIGETQYF
TRBJ1-4 NA few TRBV5-1 TGCGCCAGCAGCCGTGGAAGTGAGACGGTCGAAAAACTGTTTTTT CASSRGSETVEKLFF
TRBJ2-3 NA NA TRBV7-3 TGTGCCAGCAGCGCGAAAGGAGATACGCAGTATTTT CASSAKGDTQYF
TRBJ2-2 NA few TRBV6-5 TGTGCCAGCAGCTTCACAGGGATAGCCGGGGAGCTGTTTTTT CASSFTGIAGELFF
TRBJ1-1 NA NA TRBV6-6 TGTGCCAGCAGTTACGGTAGGACTGAAGCTTTCTTT CASSYGRTEAFF
TRBJ2-3 NA NA TRBV5-1 TGCGCCAGCAGCTTGGGGCCCCAGGGTGGGGAAGATACGCAGTATTTT CASSLGPQGGEDTQYF
TRBJ2-3 NA NA TRBV24-1 TGTGCCACCAGTGACCGGGTCGGGGGCACAGATACGCAGTATTTT CATSDRVGGTDTQYF
TRBJ2-5 NA NA TRBV29-1 TGCAGCGTTGCCACAGGGCGAGAGACCCAGTACTTC CSVATGRETQYF